The 3 T cell receptor beta chains reported below all come from one sample, sequenced in a study of CD8+ T cells in alopecia areata. Described treatment: oral pan-JAK inhibitor, 5-10 mg twice daily. cDNA prepared by RNA extraction and subsequent reverse transcription served as the template for sequencing. Assay used: immunoSEQ multiplex PCR; TCRdb lists only in-frame clones, some missing. The table has 100,000 to 150,000 clones, roughly 55% seen once. Here the sequenced sample was CD4+ T cells sorted from blood, taken at week 4, from a patient treated with tofacitinib. The source of these receptors is a human donor with alopecia areata.

The chain recombines TRBV10-3 with TRBJ1-2; D might be TRBD1 (6 bases). The CDR3 runs to 14 residues. Between the trimmed V and J ends, which lost 6 bases and 2 bases, there was a span of 13 bases. Germline V gene sequence: CDR1 ENHRY, CDR2 SYGVKD. The CDR3 bases are TGTGCCATCAGCTCAGGGGCAGGGAACTATGGCTACACCTTC. Amino acids: CAISSGAGNYGYTF.

In its sample, this clone was seen once. The V call is TRBV2, the J call TRBJ2-7, with 10 positions matching TRBD1. This CDR3 contains 15 residues. Germline assignment: CDR1 SNHLY and CDR2 FYNNEI. The J segment lost 0 bases and the V segment lost 2 bases, leaving 1 base of the junction unmatched. This CDR3 reads CASSERTGGSYEQYF. In DNA form, the CDR3 reads TGTGCCAGCAGTGAAAGGACAGGGGGCTCCTACGAGCAGTACTTC.

This clone came up once. The rearrangement uses TRBV19 and TRBJ2-1; 8 nucleotides line up with TRBD2. Germline loops: CDR1 LNHDA, CDR2 SQIVND (reference sequence). The CDR3 is made up of 15 amino acids. Unmatched junction bases numbered 12, after V lost 10 bases and J lost 4 bases. The chain's CDR3 is CATLDLAGLYNEQFF. The CDR3 DNA is TGTGCCACCCTAGATCTAGCGGGCCTGTACAATGAGCAGTTCTTC.